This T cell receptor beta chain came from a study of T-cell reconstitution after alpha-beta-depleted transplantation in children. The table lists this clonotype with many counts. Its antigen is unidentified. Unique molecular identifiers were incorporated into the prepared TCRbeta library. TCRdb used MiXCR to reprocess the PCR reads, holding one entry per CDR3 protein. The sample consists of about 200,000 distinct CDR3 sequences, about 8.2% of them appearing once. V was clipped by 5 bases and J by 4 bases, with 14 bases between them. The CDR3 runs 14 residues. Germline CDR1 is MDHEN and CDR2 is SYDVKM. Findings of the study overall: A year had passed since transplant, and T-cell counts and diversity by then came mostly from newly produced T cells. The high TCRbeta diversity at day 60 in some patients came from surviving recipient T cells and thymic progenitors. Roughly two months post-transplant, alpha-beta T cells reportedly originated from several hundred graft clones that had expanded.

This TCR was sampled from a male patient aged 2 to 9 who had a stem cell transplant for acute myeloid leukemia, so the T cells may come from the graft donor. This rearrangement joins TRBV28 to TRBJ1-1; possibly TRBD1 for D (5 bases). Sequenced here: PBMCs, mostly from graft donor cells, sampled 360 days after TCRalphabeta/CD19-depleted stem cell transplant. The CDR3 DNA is TGTGCCAGCAGTCCTAACCCGGGACTCACTGAAGCTTTCTTT. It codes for CASSPNPGLTEAFF.